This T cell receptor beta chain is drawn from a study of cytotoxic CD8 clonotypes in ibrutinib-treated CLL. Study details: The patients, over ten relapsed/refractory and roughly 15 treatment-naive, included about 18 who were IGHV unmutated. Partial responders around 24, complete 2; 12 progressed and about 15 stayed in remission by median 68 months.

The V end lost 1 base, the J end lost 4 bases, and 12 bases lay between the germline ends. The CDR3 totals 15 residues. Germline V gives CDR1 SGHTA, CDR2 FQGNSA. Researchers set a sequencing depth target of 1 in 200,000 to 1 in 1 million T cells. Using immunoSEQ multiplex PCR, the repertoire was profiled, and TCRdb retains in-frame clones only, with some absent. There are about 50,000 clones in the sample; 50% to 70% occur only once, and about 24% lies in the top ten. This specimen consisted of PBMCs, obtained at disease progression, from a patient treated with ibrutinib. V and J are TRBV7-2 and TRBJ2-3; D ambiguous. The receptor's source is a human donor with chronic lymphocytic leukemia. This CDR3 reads CASSLVVVGADTQYF. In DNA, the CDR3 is TGTGCCAGCAGCTTAGTGGTGGTCGGCGCAGATACGCAGTATTTT.